These 11 T cell receptor beta chains originate from one sample sequenced in a study of cytomegalovirus exposure and HLA in healthy donors. It was with 60 Vbeta and 13 Jbeta primers that the PCR ran. Sequencing used immunoSEQ multiplex PCR; TCRdb keeps in-frame clones, though not all of them. The sample has approximately 160,000 clones, over 75% seen once; the top ten hold approximately 0.66%. Sequencing used PBMCs. These receptors came from a male donor in good health and CMV-seronegative.

CDR3 in amino acids: CASRQSPGSYEQYF. In nucleotides, the CDR3 is TGTGCCAGCAGACAGTCCCCGGGGTCCTACGAGCAGTACTTC. The rearrangement joins TRBV2 to TRBJ2-5; a weak D match, TRBD2 (5 bases). TRBJ2-7 explains the end of the DNA better; the J call may be wrong. The CDR3 has 14 residues. Germline CDR1 is SNHLY and CDR2 is FYNNEI.

The chain employs TRBV9 and TRBJ2-7; TRBD1 agrees at 7 bases. Trimming at V came to 0 bases and at J to 1 base, leaving 7 bases not matched to a gene. This CDR3 spans 16 amino acids. Germline values: CDR1 SGDLS, CDR2 YYNGEE. The CDR3 nucleotides are TGTGCCAGCAGCGTAGCCACAGGGGACCCTTCCTACGAGCAGTACTTC. Protein product: CASSVATGDPSYEQYF.

This clone was seen a single time. The V call is TRBV6-5, the J call TRBJ1-1; D perhaps matches TRBD1 (5 bases). Trimming shortened V by 5 bases and J by 11 bases, and 12 bases separated the two germline ends. The CDR3 loop spans 11 amino acids. Germline values: CDR1 MNHEY, CDR2 SVGAGI. The CDR3, as DNA: TGTGCCAGCAGTGCGGGGGGAAACGCTTTCTTT. Amino acid sequence: CASSAGGNAFF.

The rearrangement links TRBV18 to TRBJ2-7; 8 nucleotides match TRBD1. CDR3 length equals 14 residues. Germline V gives CDR1 KGHSH, CDR2 LQKENI. With V trimmed by 5 bases and J by 2 bases, 5 bases remained unmatched. The CDR3 bases are TGTGCCAGCTCAGACAGGGGTCTACCCTACGAGCAGTACTTC. It is translated as CASSDRGLPYEQYF.

The chain couples TRBV2 to TRBJ1-5; D is ambiguous. Germline V gene lookup returns CDR1 SNHLY and CDR2 FYNNEI. V was trimmed by 8 bases and J by 6 bases, leaving 17 bases between them. The length of the CDR3 is 14 residues. The CDR3 reads CASQAGRVGQPQHF. The CDR3 nucleotides read TGTGCCAGCCAAGCGGGGAGGGTTGGTCAGCCCCAGCATTTT.

On this clone itself: A read error may account for a junction end that differs from germline. The CDR3 DNA sequence: TGTTCCAGCAGTCTCCCAGGATACGAGCAGTACTTC. Residues: CSSSLPGYEQYF. This chain connects TRBV7-9 to TRBJ2-7; D remains ambiguous. CDR1 SEHNR and CDR2 FQNEAQ come from the germline V gene (reference sequence). This CDR3 is 12 amino acids long. Combining the CDR3 with reference TRBV7-9 and TRBJ2-7 gives the whole variable domain DTGVSQNPRHKITKRGQNVTFRCDPISEHNRLYWYRQTLGQGPEFLTYFQNEAQLEKSRLLSDRFSAERPKGSFSTLEIQRTEQGDSAMYLCSSSLPGYEQYFGPGTRLTVT.

This clone was found once. Distinct nucleotide sequences in the sample also encode this CDR3. The CDR3 sequence is CASSARQAYGYTF. DNA of the CDR3: TGTGCCAGCAGCGCCAGGCAGGCCTATGGCTACACCTTC. The rearrangement joins TRBV7-8 to TRBJ1-2; D remains unclear. Between the trimmed V and J ends, which lost 5 bases and 4 bases, there was a span of 11 bases. The germline V gene has CDR1 SGHVS and CDR2 FQNEAQ. This CDR3 has 13 residues.

The chain employs TRBV6-6 and TRBJ2-1; 7 bases are shared with TRBD2. With 7 bases clipped from V and 4 bases from J, the junction kept 7 bases outside the gene matches. CDR1 is MNHNY, CDR2 SVGAGI, per germline (reference sequence). The CDR3 runs to 14 residues. CDR3 bases: TGTGCCAGCAATCAAGCGGGGCCATACAATGAGCAGTTCTTC. Its protein product is CASNQAGPYNEQFF.

In regard to this clone: One junction end disagrees with the germline gene, perhaps due to a read error. Other DNA sequences within the sample encode an identical CDR3. This sequence joins TRBV19 and TRBJ1-6; TRBD1 might be the D (6 bases). Germline V lookup: CDR1 LNHDA, CDR2 SQIVND (reference sequence). This CDR3 has 15 amino acids. CDR3 nucleotide sequence: TGTGCCAGCAGTAGGGACAACTACAATAATTCACCCCTCCACTTT. Amino acid sequence: CASSRDNYNNSPLHF.

This clone has more than one count but fewer than ten. The chain couples TRBV7-9 to TRBJ1-1; 8 bases are shared with TRBD1. Germline CDR1 SEHNR, CDR2 FQNEAQ (reference sequence). Trimming cost V 5 bases and J 8 bases; bases outside gene matches: 7. The CDR3 extends over 13 amino acids. CDR3 sequence (DNA): TGTGCCAGCAGCCCACCCGGGACAGGCGAAGCTTTCTTT. This sequence encodes CASSPPGTGEAFF. Filled out from reference TRBV7-9 and TRBJ1-1, the complete variable domain reads DTGVSQNPRHKITKRGQNVTFRCDPISEHNRLYWYRQTLGQGPEFLTYFQNEAQLEKSRLLSDRFSAERPKGSFSTLEIQRTEQGDSAMYLCASSPPGTGEAFFGQGTRLTVV.

The rearrangement uses TRBV29-1 and TRBJ2-1, with 12 bases fitting TRBD2. There are 16 residues in the CDR3. The germline V gene has CDR1 SQVTM and CDR2 ANQGSEA. The V and J ends lost 6 bases and 1 base, in that order; junction bases with no gene match: 7. CDR3 bases: TGCAGCGTCCTGACTAGCGGGAGAGAATCCTACAATGAGCAGTTCTTC. Its protein is CSVLTSGRESYNEQFF.